These 25 T cell receptor beta chains came from one sample sequenced in a study of cytomegalovirus exposure and HLA in healthy donors. The study ran its PCR with 60 Vbeta and 13 Jbeta primers. Method: immunoSEQ multiplex PCR; TCRdb's copy keeps in-frame clones and lacks some. Of 120,000 or so clones listed, about 16% are singletons. Sample: PBMCs. These receptor sequences come from a young woman in good health and CMV-seronegative.

This chain uses TRBV10-2 with TRBJ2-1, with TRBD2 matching over 10 bases. The CDR3 contains 16 residues. Trimming removed 1 base from V and 5 bases from J; junction bases left unmatched: 5. CDR1 is WSHSY, CDR2 SAAADI, per germline. The CDR3 spells CASSEWRTSGNNEQFF. The CDR3 DNA sequence: TGCGCCAGCAGTGAGTGGAGGACTAGCGGTAACAATGAGCAGTTCTTC.

The chain has TRBV28 and TRBJ1-6; tentative D call: TRBD1 (5 bases). V gave up 1 base and J gave up 1 base, with 8 bases separating them. The CDR3 extends over 16 amino acids. Germline CDR1 MDHEN, CDR2 SYDVKM. The CDR3 region has the DNA TGTGCCAGCAGTTTATTGCAGGGTTCCTATAATTCACCCCTCCACTTT. Its translation is CASSLLQGSYNSPLHF.

The V and J genes are TRBV29-1 and TRBJ2-1; 14 bases are shared with TRBD2. This CDR3 region has 17 residues. Germline loops: CDR1 SQVTM, CDR2 ANQGSEA. J lost 5 bases, V lost 7 bases, and 13 bases had no gene match. The DNA of the CDR3 is TGCAGCGGGAAATCTCCGGGACTAGCGGGGGCCGACAATGAGCAGTTCTTC. Encoded protein: CSGKSPGLAGADNEQFF.

There are a few counts of this clone. The chain employs TRBV7-3 and TRBJ2-7, with D possibly TRBD2 on 5 matching bases. In germline, CDR1 is SGHTA, CDR2 FQGTGA. The V gene lost 5 bases and the J gene lost 7 bases, with 12 bases spanning the gap. This CDR3 has 12 residues. In DNA, the CDR3 is TGTGCCAGCAGCCCCCGGTCGGGAGAGCAGTACTTC. It is translated as CASSPRSGEQYF.

The CDR3 sequence is CATSRDRTGLETQYF. The CDR3 DNA follows: TGTGCCACCAGCAGAGATAGGACGGGGTTGGAGACCCAGTACTTC. V and J are TRBV15 and TRBJ2-5; D is perhaps TRBD2 (5 bases). Trimming removed 0 bases from V and 5 bases from J, with 13 bases in between. The CDR3 is 15 residues long. CDR1 and CDR2 (germline): LNHNV, YYDKDF (reference sequence). Using reference TRBV15 and TRBJ2-5 for the parts outside the CDR3, the full variable domain is DAMVIQNPRYQVTQFGKPVTLSCSQTLNHNVMYWYQQKSSQAPKLLFHYYDKDFNNEADTPDNFQSRRPNTSFCFLDIRSPGLGDTAMYLCATSRDRTGLETQYFGPGTRLLVL.

The chain couples TRBV7-9 to TRBJ2-3; 7 bases are a match to TRBD1. The CDR3 has 15 amino acids. Germline V CDR1 and CDR2: SEHNR, FQNEAQ (reference sequence). The trim removed 5 bases at V and 4 bases at J, leaving 9 bases unmatched. DNA for the CDR3: TGTGCCAGCAGCGGGGGAGACAGGGTCCCAGATACGCAGTATTTT. Translating it yields CASSGGDRVPDTQYF.

Comments on this clone: Other DNA sequences within the sample encode an identical CDR3. J is TRBJ2-7 and V is TRBV27, with D maybe TRBD1 (6 bases). Germline-derived CDR1 and CDR2 are MNHEY and SMNVEV (reference sequence). Trimming took off 3 bases at V and 4 bases at J, with 7 bases between the two ends. The CDR3 loop spans 12 amino acids. This chain's CDR3 is CASSFRGYEQYF. The CDR3 region has the DNA TGTGCCAGCAGTTTTAGGGGGTACGAGCAGTACTTC.

The chain links TRBV27 to TRBJ2-5, with D uncertain. Germline values: CDR1 MNHEY, CDR2 SMNVEV (reference sequence). This CDR3 comprises 14 residues. V dropped 3 bases and J dropped 2 bases, with 10 bases sitting between them. In nucleotides, the CDR3 is TGTGCCAGCAGTTTCCAAGATCGGCAAGAGACCCAGTACTTC. This gives the protein CASSFQDRQETQYF.

The rearrangement joins TRBV12-5 to TRBJ1-2, with a tentative D call TRBD1 (6 bases). The CDR3 loop spans 12 amino acids. CDR1 LGHNT and CDR2 FRNRAP come from the germline V gene. V lost 6 bases, J lost 9 bases, and 14 bases lay in between. CDR3 sequence: CASGPEQGRYTF. CDR3 DNA sequence: TGTGCTAGTGGCCCGGAACAGGGTCGCTACACCTTC.

The V gene is TRBV5-6, the J gene TRBJ1-2; 7 bases are shared with TRBD1. The CDR3 spans 16 residues. Germline-derived CDR1 and CDR2 are SGHDT and YYEEEE. The junction had 13 bases not matched to a gene; V was cut back by 3 bases and J by 5 bases. Written as DNA, the CDR3 is TGTGCCAGCAGCTCAGTCCGACAGGGCGCTTGGTATGGCTACACCTTC. Translation gives CASSSVRQGAWYGYTF.

This clone occurred a few times. This chain joins TRBV10-3 and TRBJ1-2; no clear D gene. Trimming left V 0 bases short and J 8 bases short, with 7 bases between. Germline lookup yields CDR1 ENHRY and CDR2 SYGVKD. The CDR3 runs 12 residues. The CDR3 here is CAISESTRGYTF. Written as DNA, the CDR3 is TGTGCCATCAGTGAGTCGACGCGGGGCTACACCTTC.

V gene TRBV29-1 combines with J gene TRBJ2-3; maybe TRBD1 (6 bases). The CDR3 length is 13 residues. Germline V gives CDR1 SQVTM, CDR2 ANQGSEA. Trimming removed 7 bases from V and 2 bases from J, with 13 bases in between. The CDR3 nucleotides are TGCAGCGCCCATCCGGGACACACAGATACGCAGTATTTT. Residues: CSAHPGHTDTQYF.

This rearrangement joins TRBV9 to TRBJ1-3; TRBD1 matches 8 bases. The V gene end was trimmed by 0 bases and the J gene end by 4 bases; junction bases not matched to a gene: 3. CDR1 and CDR2 (germline): SGDLS, YYNGEE. The CDR3 extends over 15 amino acids. The DNA for the CDR3 is TGTGCCAGCAGCGTAGGCAGGGGGCCGGGAAACACCATATATTTT. It specifies CASSVGRGPGNTIYF.

This clone turned up a few times. The chain combines TRBV28 with TRBJ1-2; D gene ambiguous. In germline, CDR1 is MDHEN, CDR2 SYDVKM. The CDR3 runs 13 residues. V dropped 3 bases and J dropped 0 bases, with 5 bases sitting between them. The CDR3 spells CASSLEANYGYTF. CDR3 bases: TGTGCCAGCAGTTTGGAGGCTAACTATGGCTACACCTTC.

The CDR3 loop is CASSLNRFNSPLHF. The CDR3 nucleotides read TGTGCCAGCAGCTTGAACAGGTTCAATTCACCCCTCCACTTT. The V and J genes are TRBV7-2 and TRBJ1-6; D is perhaps TRBD1 (5 bases). Germline V gene sequence: CDR1 SGHTA, CDR2 FQGNSA. Trimming shortened V by 3 bases and J by 7 bases, and 10 bases separated the two germline ends. The length of the CDR3 is 14 residues.

This sequence joins TRBV11-2 and TRBJ2-1; 10 bases match TRBD2. The J segment lost 4 bases and the V segment lost 5 bases, leaving 5 bases of the junction unmatched. This CDR3 contains 15 residues. CDR1 SGHAT and CDR2 FQNNGV come from the germline V gene. The CDR3 protein is CASSLQRGGYNEQFF. The CDR3 nucleotides are TGTGCCAGCAGCCTACAGCGGGGGGGTTACAATGAGCAGTTCTTC.

J is TRBJ1-4 and V is TRBV18; D unclear. V was shortened by 0 bases and J by 7 bases, with 15 bases between the two germline ends. Germline V gives CDR1 KGHSH, CDR2 LQKENI. This CDR3 has 16 amino acids. The CDR3 sequence is CASSPPEARTIEKLFF. For the CDR3, the DNA is TGTGCCAGCTCACCACCGGAGGCACGGACGATTGAAAAACTGTTTTTT.

This clone was detected a few times. V is TRBV7-3 and J is TRBJ2-3; D uncertain. Trimming removed 5 bases at V and 0 bases at J, with 15 bases between. This CDR3 has 16 amino acids. Germline values: CDR1 SGHTA, CDR2 FQGTGA. CDR3 sequence: CASSGEAVGSTDTQYF. The CDR3, as DNA: TGTGCCAGCAGCGGAGAGGCAGTTGGGAGCACAGATACGCAGTATTTT.

The chain links TRBV28 to TRBJ2-4, with 10 bases lining up with TRBD1. Per the germline V gene, CDR1 is MDHEN and CDR2 is SYDVKM. The CDR3 consists of 20 residues. With 1 base clipped from V and 3 bases from J, the junction kept 15 bases outside the gene matches. The CDR3, as DNA: TGTGCCAGCAGTTTATTGCTTTCGGGACAGGGGATATTTGGCAAAAACATTCAGTACTTC. Translated: CASSLLLSGQGIFGKNIQYF.

This clone has just a few counts. CDR3 nucleotide sequence: TGTGCCAGCAGCAGAACGGGACTAGCGGGGACCTACGAGCAGTACTTC. Translating it yields CASSRTGLAGTYEQYF. The V call is TRBV5-4, the J call TRBJ2-7; 13 positions agree with TRBD2. CDR1 and CDR2 (germline): SGHNT, YYREEE (reference sequence). The CDR3 length is 16 residues. J was trimmed by 2 bases and V by 4 bases; bases with no gene match: 6.

The chain employs TRBV5-6 and TRBJ2-7, with a weak D call TRBD2 (5 bases). Germline V gene sequence: CDR1 SGHDT, CDR2 YYEEEE. The CDR3 length is 11 residues. V was cut by 4 bases and J by 6 bases, with 8 bases left in between. The CDR3 sequence: CASSEGPEQYF. CDR3 in DNA: TGTGCCAGCAGCGAGGGTCCCGAGCAGTACTTC.

This clone appeared a few times. The chain is built from TRBV4-1 and TRBJ2-7; possibly TRBD2 for D (5 bases). CDR3 length equals 14 residues. CDR1 and CDR2 from the germline V gene are MGHRA and YSYEKL. Trimming removed 4 bases from V and 2 bases from J, with 12 bases in between. The CDR3, as DNA: TGCGCCAGCAGCCGGGTGGACGGGACCTACGAGCAGTACTTC. This translates into CASSRVDGTYEQYF.

This clone was picked up a small number of times. CDR3 DNA: TGTGCCAGCAGCCGGGGGGGGCTGGCGGATCAGCCCCAGCATTTT. It specifies CASSRGGLADQPQHF. The chain employs TRBV5-8 and TRBJ1-5; the D gene is possibly TRBD1 (6 bases). The CDR3 has 15 residues. Deletions cut 4 bases from V and 5 bases from J, with 16 bases between. CDR1 is SGHTS, CDR2 YDEGEE, per germline.

This clone was picked up a small number of times. The chain couples TRBV27 to TRBJ1-2, with D unclear. The CDR3 contains 14 residues. Trimming shortened V by 1 base and J by 4 bases, and 10 bases separated the two germline ends. Germline assignment: CDR1 MNHEY and CDR2 SMNVEV (reference sequence). The CDR3 here is CASSLFAAGYGYTF. As DNA, the CDR3 is TGTGCCAGCAGTTTATTTGCGGCGGGCTATGGCTACACCTTC.

This clone showed up just a few times. The CDR3 region has the DNA TGTGCCAGCAGCTTAGAGCTAGGGGGCGAGGCGAGCAATCAGCCCCAGCATTTT. Translating it yields CASSLELGGEASNQPQHF. J is TRBJ1-5 and V is TRBV7-9; 7 positions match TRBD1. CDR1 and CDR2 (germline): SEHNR, FQNEAQ (reference sequence). The CDR3 is made up of 18 amino acids. The ends lost 1 base at V and 1 base at J; junction bases unmatched: 10.